These 19 T cell receptor beta chains were all obtained from the same sample, sequenced in a study of blood T cell repertoires in COVID-19 (dated by TCRdb to about 2020). Library construction relied on the immunoSEQ multiplex PCR assay. TCRdb obtained this table from immuneACCESS and retained in-frame rearrangements with V and J assigned. These tables miss some clones; where compared with another copy, unresolved V genes account for less than half of the shortfall, and the remainder is unexplained. The sample records some 40,000 clones, 84% of which are singletons. The ten largest clonotypes hold roughly 14% of the sample. Input material: peripheral blood. The receptors here all came from a man aged 50 to 60 with active or convalescent COVID-19.

The chain uses TRBV10-3 and TRBJ1-2; D may be TRBD1 (5 bases). Trimming took off 2 bases at V and 4 bases at J, with 17 bases between the two ends. The CDR3 is 16 amino acids. Germline CDR1 and CDR2: ENHRY and SYGVKD. CDR3 nucleotide sequence: TGTGCCATCAGTGAGGGGGCGCTTTTTAACCTCTATGGCTACACCTTC. It encodes CAISEGALFNLYGYTF.

The chain links TRBV18 to TRBJ2-6; 10 positions match TRBD2. The CDR3 has 18 amino acids. The trim removed 1 base at V and 2 bases at J, leaving 5 bases unmatched. The germline CDR1 and CDR2 sequences are KGHSH and LQKENI. CDR3 in DNA: TGTGCCAGCTCACCACGGTCTAGCGGGGGCCCTGGGGCCAACGTCCTGACTTTC. Its translation: CASSPRSSGGPGANVLTF. Combining the CDR3 with reference TRBV18 and TRBJ2-6 gives the whole variable domain NAGVMQNPRHLVRRRGQEARLRCSPMKGHSHVYWYRQLPEEGLKFMVYLQKENIIDESGMPKERFSAEFPKEGPSILRIQQVVRGDSAAYFCASSPRSSGGPGANVLTFGAGSRLTVL.

The chain combines TRBV12-3 or TRBV12-4 with TRBJ2-5; D might be TRBD2 (5 bases). The CDR3 extends over 9 amino acids. Trimming cost V 7 bases and J 14 bases, with 11 bases left between them. CDR3 region: CASTSRLYF. CDR3 sequence (DNA): TGTGCCAGCACTAGCCGGCTCTACTTC.

The chain recombines TRBV19 with TRBJ1-1; D might be TRBD1 (6 bases). The CDR3 contains 16 residues. The V and J ends lost 4 bases and 0 bases respectively, with 15 bases between them. The germline CDR1 and CDR2 sequences are LNHDA and SQIVND (reference sequence). CDR3 sequence reads: CASSTGGAAMNTEAFF. CDR3 sequence (DNA): TGTGCCAGTAGTACGGGGGGGGCGGCCATGAACACTGAAGCTTTCTTT.

The chain joins TRBV27 to TRBJ2-7; 9 bases agree with TRBD1. The trim removed 3 bases at V and 2 bases at J, leaving 8 bases unmatched. Germline CDR1 and CDR2: MNHEY and SMNVEV (reference sequence). The CDR3 runs 16 residues. The CDR3 loop reads CASSFSGQGTTYEQYF. The CDR3 DNA follows: TGTGCCAGCAGTTTTTCCGGACAGGGGACCACCTACGAGCAGTACTTC.

V and J are TRBV6-1 and TRBJ2-3; 7 nucleotides agree with TRBD2. The CDR3 sequence is 16 residues long. Losses at the gene ends were 4 bases for V and 1 base for J; bases not matched to a gene: 8. The germline V gene has CDR1 MNHNS and CDR2 SASEGT. The CDR3 coding sequence is TGTGCCAGCAGTGTCCTCTGGGCGGGGGGCACAGATACGCAGTATTTT. Its translation: CASSVLWAGGTDTQYF.

This clone was counted between two and nine times. This chain joins TRBV7-8 and TRBJ1-2; possibly TRBD1 for D (6 bases). The CDR3 consists of 15 residues. CDR1 is SGHVS and CDR2 is FQNEAQ in the germline V gene. V lost 1 base and J 4 bases, leaving 13 bases between the germline ends. The DNA of the CDR3 is TGTGCCAGCAGCTTAGGTCGGGACACAAGCTATGGCTACACCTTC. Its protein product is CASSLGRDTSYGYTF. Combining the CDR3 with reference TRBV7-8 and TRBJ1-2 gives the whole variable domain GAGVSQSPRYKVAKRGQDVALRCDPISGHVSLFWYQQALGQGPEFLTYFQNEAQLDKSGLPSDRFFAERPEGSVSTLKIQRTQQEDSAVYLCASSLGRDTSYGYTFGSGTRLTVV.

This chain connects TRBV9 to TRBJ2-5, with TRBD2 matching over 8 bases. Germline V lookup: CDR1 SGDLS, CDR2 YYNGEE. The CDR3 is 16 amino acids. J was trimmed by 1 base and V by 1 base; bases with no gene match: 6. This CDR3 is CASSVFAGGGQETQYF. The CDR3 coding sequence is TGTGCCAGCAGCGTATTTGCGGGGGGCGGCCAAGAGACCCAGTACTTC.

The rearrangement joins TRBV27 to TRBJ2-3; 9 nucleotides agree with TRBD2. There are 14 residues in the CDR3. Germline CDR1 and CDR2: MNHEY and SMNVEV (reference sequence). The junction had 6 bases not matched to a gene; V was cut back by 5 bases and J by 6 bases. The CDR3 loop is CASSPAGGPDTQYF. CDR3 coding DNA: TGTGCCAGCAGTCCGGCGGGGGGGCCGGATACGCAGTATTTT.

The chain has TRBV16 and TRBJ1-2; D is ambiguous. V gave up 4 bases and J gave up 2 bases, with 11 bases separating them. CDR1 is KGHSY and CDR2 is FQNENV in the germline V gene. The CDR3 runs to 14 residues. The CDR3 region has the DNA TGTGCCAGCAGCCTCGGACGGGGAAACTATGGCTACACCTTC. This sequence encodes CASSLGRGNYGYTF.

The gene calls are TRBV2 and TRBJ2-1, with 14 positions matching TRBD2. This CDR3 spans 15 amino acids. The V and J ends lost 6 bases and 8 bases, in that order; junction bases with no gene match: 6. Looked up from germline, CDR1 is SNHLY and CDR2 is FYNNEI. CDR3 nucleotides: TGTGCCAGCAGGGGGACTAGCGGGGGAGGAGATGAGCAGTTCTTC. It translates to CASRGTSGGGDEQFF.

This clone appeared a few times. The CDR3 DNA sequence: TGTGCCAGCAAGACAGGGTTTGGCACTAATGAAAAACTGTTTTTT. This gives the protein CASKTGFGTNEKLFF. The gene calls are TRBV19 and TRBJ1-4, with 7 bases matching TRBD1. Germline CDR1 and CDR2: LNHDA and SQIVND (reference sequence). Germline trimming cut 9 bases from V and 2 bases from J; bases unmatched to any gene: 9. The CDR3 totals 15 residues.

The rearrangement joins TRBV19 to TRBJ2-7; 9 bases agree with TRBD1. The CDR3 spans 15 residues. V gave up 6 bases and J gave up 6 bases; unmatched junction bases: 12. Germline V gene data show CDR1 as LNHDA and CDR2 as SQIVND (reference sequence). The CDR3 DNA reads as TGTGCCAGTAGCCAACAGGGGGCGGATAGGGGCGAGCAGTACTTC. It translates to CASSQQGADRGEQYF.

The chain has TRBV2 and TRBJ1-5; 7 nucleotides line up with TRBD1. The J segment lost 6 bases and the V segment lost 9 bases, leaving 5 bases of the junction unmatched. The CDR3 extends over 12 amino acids. Germline values: CDR1 SNHLY, CDR2 FYNNEI. The CDR3 DNA reads as TGTGCCAGTGAGGGGGCGGGTCAGCCCCAGCATTTT. Protein: CASEGAGQPQHF.

This chain links TRBV2 with TRBJ1-6, with 9 bases aligning to TRBD1. The CDR3 runs 13 residues. After removal of 9 bases from V and 7 bases from J, the junction contained 4 bases not matched to a gene. Germline V gene sequence: CDR1 SNHLY, CDR2 FYNNEI. The CDR3 loop is CASWTGENSPLHF. The CDR3 nucleotides read TGTGCCAGTTGGACAGGGGAAAATTCACCCCTCCACTTT.

A few counts support this clone. The V gene is TRBV3-1 (or the pseudogene TRBV3-2), the J gene TRBJ1-2; D might be TRBD1 (6 bases). Germline V gene lookup returns CDR1 LGHDT and CDR2 YNNKEL (reference sequence). The CDR3 extends over 13 amino acids. The ends were cut back, 4 bases at V and 4 bases at J, with 10 bases in the middle. The CDR3 sequence: CASSPQGTYGYTF. The DNA for the CDR3 is TGTGCCAGCAGCCCCCAGGGGACCTATGGCTACACCTTC.

The CDR3 spells CASTLTSGVYNEQFF. CDR3 nucleotide sequence: TGTGCCAGTACTCTGACTAGCGGGGTATACAATGAGCAGTTCTTC. The chain joins TRBV19 to TRBJ2-1; 11 bases line up with TRBD2. Germline CDR1 LNHDA, CDR2 SQIVND (reference sequence). The CDR3 consists of 15 residues. The V gene end was trimmed by 7 bases and the J gene end by 4 bases; junction bases not matched to a gene: 6. Full variable domain (outside the CDR3, taken from reference TRBV19 and TRBJ2-1): DGGITQSPKYLFRKEGQNVTLSCEQNLNHDAMYWYRQDPGQGLRLIYYSQIVNDFQKGDIAEGYSVSREKKESFPLTVTSAQKNPTAFYLCASTLTSGVYNEQFFGPGTRLTVL.

The CDR3 nucleotides are TGTGCCAGCAGTGAAGCGGGACGGGGGGGCCGAACAGATACGCAGTATTTT. This gives the protein CASSEAGRGGRTDTQYF. The chain joins TRBV2 to TRBJ2-3; 8 bases match TRBD2. The CDR3 runs to 17 residues. Trimming took 0 bases from V and 3 from J; bases not matched to a gene: 8. Germline assignment: CDR1 SNHLY and CDR2 FYNNEI.

The chain uses TRBV12-3 or TRBV12-4 and TRBJ1-2; 8 nucleotides agree with TRBD1. Trimming cost V 6 bases and J 7 bases; bases outside gene matches: 7. The CDR3 loop spans 13 amino acids. In DNA, the CDR3 is TGTGCCAGCAGGACAGGGGAGGCACGTGGCTACACCTTC. Encoded protein: CASRTGEARGYTF.